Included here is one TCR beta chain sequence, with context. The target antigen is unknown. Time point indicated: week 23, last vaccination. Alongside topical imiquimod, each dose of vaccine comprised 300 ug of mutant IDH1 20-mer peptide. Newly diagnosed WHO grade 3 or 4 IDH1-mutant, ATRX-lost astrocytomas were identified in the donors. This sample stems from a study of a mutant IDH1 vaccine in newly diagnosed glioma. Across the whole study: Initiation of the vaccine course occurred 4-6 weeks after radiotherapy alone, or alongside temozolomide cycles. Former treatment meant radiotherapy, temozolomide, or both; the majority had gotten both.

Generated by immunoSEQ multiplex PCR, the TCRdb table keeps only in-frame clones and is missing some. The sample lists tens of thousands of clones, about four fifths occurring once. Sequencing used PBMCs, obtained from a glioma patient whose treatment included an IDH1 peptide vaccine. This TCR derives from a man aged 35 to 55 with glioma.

CDR3 region: CASSQGGTGKGNTEAFF. The DNA of the CDR3 is TGCGCCAGCAGCCAAGGGGGGACAGGGAAGGGGAACACTGAAGCTTTCTTT. The chain joins TRBV4-1 to TRBJ1-1, with 9 positions matching TRBD1. Trimming cost V 1 base and J 1 base; bases outside gene matches: 7. This CDR3 has 17 residues. Germline CDR1 reads MGHRA; CDR2 reads YSYEKL.